This TCR beta chain appears in the sequencing data of a study of cytomegalovirus exposure and HLA in healthy donors. This PCR relied on a set of 60 Vbeta primers and 13 Jbeta primers. Some clones are missing from TCRdb's copy, which holds only in-frame ones; the method was immunoSEQ multiplex PCR. Counted here are around 110,000 clones, almost 70% occurring once; the ten biggest clones make up approximately 9%. Regarding the study as a whole: Fewer N-insertions (relative to the roughly 630-donor mean) were reportedly seen in an Asian-associated ancestry cluster in a later analysis. Later work showed greater clonal expansion in HLA-associated TCR beta chains than in equally common others.

A word on this clone: Its antigen is as yet unknown.

This CDR3 comprises 15 residues. Germline CDR1 reads SGHNT; CDR2 reads YYREEE (reference sequence). V dropped 3 bases and J dropped 0 bases, with 10 bases sitting between them. The chain employs TRBV5-4 and TRBJ2-4; unclear D gene. The sample taken for sequencing was PBMCs. The sequence was collected from a man aged 25 to 45 in good health and CMV-seropositive. Written as DNA, the CDR3 is TGTGCCAGCAGCTCTCCTACAGTAGCCAAAAACATTCAGTACTTC. Its protein product is CASSSPTVAKNIQYF.